Each of the 21 T cell receptor beta chains below was sequenced from the same sample in a study of blood T cell repertoires in COVID-19. Using immunoSEQ multiplex PCR, the repertoire was profiled, and TCRdb retains in-frame clones only, with some absent. Here the sample spans approximately 190,000 clones, about four fifths being singletons. Sequenced: peripheral blood. The receptors stem from a woman aged 65 to 85 with active or convalescent COVID-19.

The chain employs TRBV15 and TRBJ1-1; 7 nucleotides align to TRBD1. Per the germline V gene, CDR1 is LNHNV and CDR2 is YYDKDF (reference sequence). The CDR3 is 14 amino acids. The V gene end was trimmed by 6 bases and the J gene end by 6 bases; junction bases not matched to a gene: 10. The CDR3 coding sequence is TGTGCCACCAGAACTCCAGGACAGGTCTCTGAAGCTTTCTTT. This translates into CATRTPGQVSEAFF.

V usage is TRBV30 and J usage is TRBJ1-2; D gene uncertain. The CDR3 runs to 13 residues. The V and J ends lost 0 bases and 4 bases respectively, with 9 bases between them. Germline lookup yields CDR1 GTSNPN and CDR2 SVGIG (reference sequence). The CDR3 loop is CAWSVGGIYGYTF. CDR3 nucleotide sequence: TGTGCCTGGAGTGTAGGAGGGATCTATGGCTACACCTTC.

The chain couples TRBV21-1 to TRBJ1-4. TRBV21-1 constitutes a pseudogene. There are 16 residues in the CDR3. The CDR3 DNA reads as TGTGCCAGCAGCAAAGAGGAGGGGGGGGTCGAGGAAAAACTGTTTTTT. Residues: CASSKEEGGVEEKLFF.

The chain links TRBV5-1 to TRBJ2-7; D is possibly TRBD2 (7 bases). This CDR3 comprises 18 residues. CDR1 SGHRS and CDR2 YFSETQ come from the germline V gene. V dropped 0 bases and J dropped 1 base, with 20 bases sitting between them. The CDR3 spells CASSLVPQTGGGSYEQYF. Here the CDR3 DNA reads TGCGCCAGCAGCTTGGTACCGCAGACGGGGGGCGGGTCCTACGAGCAGTACTTC.

The chain recombines TRBV20-1 with TRBJ2-5, with D possibly being TRBD2 (5 bases). Germline assignment: CDR1 DFQATT and CDR2 SNEGSKA (reference sequence). The CDR3 runs 11 residues. Trimming removed 7 bases from V and 4 bases from J, with 10 bases in between. In nucleotides, the CDR3 is TGCAGTGGGCGGGCCGGAGAGACCCAGTACTTC. Its protein product is CSGRAGETQYF.

This sequence joins TRBV6-5 and TRBJ2-7; 7 nucleotides line up with TRBD1. Trimming took 0 bases from V and 3 from J; bases not matched to a gene: 8. Germline-derived CDR1 and CDR2 are MNHEY and SVGAGI. The CDR3 length is 16 residues. CDR3 residues: CASSYSRRQGFYEQYF. CDR3 DNA: TGTGCCAGCAGTTACTCGAGGCGACAGGGTTTCTACGAGCAGTACTTC.

This clone was detected a few times. This sequence joins TRBV7-9 and TRBJ2-1; 12 bases map to TRBD2. CDR3 length equals 14 residues. Germline-derived CDR1 and CDR2 are SEHNR and FQNEAQ (reference sequence). The ends lost 5 bases at V and 8 bases at J; junction bases unmatched: 4. The CDR3 DNA is TGTGCCAGCAGCGAGCTAGCGGGAGGGGATGAGCAGTTCTTC. This translates into CASSELAGGDEQFF. The full variable domain, rest sourced from reference TRBV7-9 and TRBJ2-1, is DTGVSQNPRHKITKRGQNVTFRCDPISEHNRLYWYRQTLGQGPEFLTYFQNEAQLEKSRLLSDRFSAERPKGSFSTLEIQRTEQGDSAMYLCASSELAGGDEQFFGPGTRLTVL.

J is TRBJ2-7 and V is TRBV13, with 7 bases that match TRBD2. Germline-derived CDR1 and CDR2 are PRHDT and FYEKMQ (reference sequence). Trimming at V came to 7 bases and at J to 0 bases, leaving 6 bases not matched to a gene. The CDR3 is made up of 14 amino acids. The CDR3 coding sequence is TGTGCCAGCAAAGGGCGGGAGAGCTCCTACGAGCAGTACTTC. Its translation is CASKGRESSYEQYF.

The rearrangement links TRBV19 to TRBJ1-5; TRBD1 agrees at 7 bases. CDR1 and CDR2 (germline): LNHDA, SQIVND (reference sequence). V was pared by 10 bases and J by 2 bases, with 8 bases of the junction left unmatched. The CDR3 spans 14 residues. The CDR3 here is CATTQGYRNQPQHF. In DNA form, the CDR3 reads TGTGCCACAACACAGGGGTATCGCAATCAGCCCCAGCATTTT. The full variable domain, rest sourced from reference TRBV19 and TRBJ1-5, is DGGITQSPKYLFRKEGQNVTLSCEQNLNHDAMYWYRQDPGQGLRLIYYSQIVNDFQKGDIAEGYSVSREKKESFPLTVTSAQKNPTAFYLCATTQGYRNQPQHFGDGTRLSIL.

The chain recombines TRBV6-4 with TRBJ1-1; D may be TRBD1 (5 bases). The CDR3 sequence is 13 residues long. Trimming stripped 5 bases from V and 4 bases from J, with 11 bases between. Germline values: CDR1 MRHNA, CDR2 SNTAGT. The CDR3 spells CASSQGWATEAFF. In DNA form, the CDR3 reads TGTGCCAGCAGTCAGGGATGGGCCACTGAAGCTTTCTTT.

The genes are TRBV19 and TRBJ2-7; 9 positions match TRBD2. Germline V gene lookup returns CDR1 LNHDA and CDR2 SQIVND (reference sequence). CDR3 length: 12 residues. The V segment lost 7 bases and the J segment 6 bases; nucleotides outside the gene matches: 4. The CDR3 sequence is CASTAGGGEQYF. Here the CDR3 DNA reads TGTGCCAGTACCGCGGGGGGGGGCGAGCAGTACTTC.

The chain employs TRBV24-1 and TRBJ2-1; 8 bases are shared with TRBD2. Germline CDR1 reads KGHDR; CDR2 reads SFDVKD. J lost 9 bases, V lost 2 bases, and 23 bases had no gene match. The CDR3 is 20 residues long. The CDR3 protein is CATSDSISLRGGARFGEQFF. The DNA for the CDR3 is TGTGCCACCAGTGATTCCATTTCCCTTCGGGGGGGAGCTAGGTTTGGTGAGCAGTTCTTC.

The chain combines TRBV29-1 with TRBJ1-5; 11 positions match TRBD1. Germline V lookup: CDR1 SQVTM, CDR2 ANQGSEA. The CDR3 length is 14 residues. V gave up 6 bases and J gave up 6 bases; unmatched junction bases: 7. The chain's CDR3 is CSVRTGGRGQPQHF. CDR3 bases: TGCAGCGTCAGGACAGGGGGCCGGGGTCAGCCCCAGCATTTT. The full variable domain, with the rest looked up from reference TRBV29-1 and TRBJ1-5, is SAVISQKPSRDICQRGTSLTIQCQVDSQVTMMFWYRQQPGQSLTLIATANQGSEATYESGFVIDKFPISRPNLTFSTLTVSNMSPEDSSIYLCSVRTGGRGQPQHFGDGTRLSIL.

The V call is TRBV5-6, the J call TRBJ1-2; maybe TRBD1 (5 bases). The V gene lost 0 bases and the J gene lost 8 bases, with 11 bases spanning the gap. Germline values: CDR1 SGHDT, CDR2 YYEEEE. The CDR3 has 13 residues. In DNA, the CDR3 is TGTGCCAGCAGCTTGGTTGGGGCTCGGGGCTACACCTTC. This codes for CASSLVGARGYTF.

This clone is a singleton in its sample. The CDR3 protein is CASVGVGKGGSYEQYF. The CDR3 nucleotides read TGCGCCAGCGTCGGGGTAGGGAAAGGGGGATCCTACGAGCAGTACTTC. The genes are TRBV5-1 and TRBJ2-7; D is perhaps TRBD1 (6 bases). Per the germline V gene, CDR1 is SGHRS and CDR2 is YFSETQ. The V and J ends lost 7 bases and 1 base respectively, with 21 bases between them. This CDR3 contains 16 residues.

Of note for this clone: Other DNA sequences in this specimen translate into the identical CDR3. This chain uses TRBV28 with TRBJ1-5; TRBD1 is a possible D gene (5 bases). Germline CDR1 is MDHEN and CDR2 is SYDVKM. V shed 6 bases and J shed 1 base, with 10 bases lying between them. This CDR3 is built from 14 residues. The CDR3 region is CASRLTGSNQPQHF. For the CDR3, the DNA is TGTGCCAGCAGACTAACAGGAAGCAATCAGCCCCAGCATTTT.

The gene calls are TRBV11-1 and TRBJ2-1; D is ambiguous. This CDR3 comprises 13 residues. The ends were cut back, 1 base at V and 6 bases at J, with 7 bases in the middle. CDR1 and CDR2 from the germline V gene are SGHAT and FQDESV (reference sequence). CDR3 coding DNA: TGTGCCAGCAGCTTAGGCGCCGCCAATGAGCAGTTCTTC. This codes for CASSLGAANEQFF.

The rearrangement joins TRBV21-1 to TRBJ1-5; no check of the table's D call, TRBD1, against the DNA was made. TRBV21-1 is reported as a pseudogene. CDR3 length: 16 residues. DNA for the CDR3: TGTGCCAGCAGGTTCTTAAGGGAGGACAGGGTAATGCCCCAGCATTTT. The encoded protein is CASRFLREDRVMPQHF.

The rearrangement uses TRBV2 and TRBJ2-2, with D possibly being TRBD2 (7 bases). Trimming left V 4 bases short and J 6 bases short, with 24 bases between. Germline V gives CDR1 SNHLY, CDR2 FYNNEI. The CDR3 sequence is 18 residues long. CDR3 loop: CASSGGGGGRSLAGELFF. DNA for the CDR3: TGTGCCAGCAGTGGAGGAGGGGGGGGACGCTCCCTCGCCGGGGAGCTGTTTTTT.

The genes are TRBV5-6 and TRBJ1-1; TRBD1 matches at 7 bases. Trimming cost V 4 bases and J 1 base; bases outside gene matches: 4. Germline V lookup: CDR1 SGHDT, CDR2 YYEEEE. This CDR3 has 14 residues. The CDR3 spells CASSLRTGNTEAFF. The CDR3 DNA reads as TGTGCCAGCAGCCTGAGGACAGGGAACACTGAAGCTTTCTTT.

The chain links TRBV7-9 to TRBJ2-3; no clear D gene. V was shortened by 5 bases and J by 1 base, with 10 bases between the two germline ends. The germline CDR1 and CDR2 sequences are SEHNR and FQNEAQ (reference sequence). The CDR3 consists of 14 residues. CDR3 nucleotide sequence: TGTGCCAGCAGCCGGAGCTCGGGCACAGATACGCAGTATTTT. Its protein is CASSRSSGTDTQYF.